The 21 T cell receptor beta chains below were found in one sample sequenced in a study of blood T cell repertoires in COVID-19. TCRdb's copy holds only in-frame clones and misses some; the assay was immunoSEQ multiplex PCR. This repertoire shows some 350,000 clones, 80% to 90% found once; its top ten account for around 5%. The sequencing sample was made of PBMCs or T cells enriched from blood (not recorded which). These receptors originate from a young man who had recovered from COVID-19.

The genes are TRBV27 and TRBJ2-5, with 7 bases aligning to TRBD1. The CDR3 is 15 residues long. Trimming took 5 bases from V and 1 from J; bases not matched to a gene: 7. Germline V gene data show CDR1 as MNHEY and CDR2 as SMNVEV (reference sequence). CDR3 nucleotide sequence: TGTGCCAGCAGTCCAGTGGACAGGTCCCAAGAGACCCAGTACTTC. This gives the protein CASSPVDRSQETQYF.

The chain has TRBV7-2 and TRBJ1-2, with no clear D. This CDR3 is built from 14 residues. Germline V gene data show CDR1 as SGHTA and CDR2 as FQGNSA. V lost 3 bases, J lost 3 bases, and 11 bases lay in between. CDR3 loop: CASSFLPEDYGYTF. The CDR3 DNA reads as TGTGCCAGCAGCTTCCTACCAGAGGACTATGGCTACACCTTC.

CDR3 loop: CASRGGVEAFF. The CDR3 nucleotides are TGTGCCAGCAGGGGAGGGGTAGAGGCTTTCTTT. The chain carries TRBV12-3 or TRBV12-4 and TRBJ1-1; D possibly corresponds to TRBD1 (5 bases). The germline V and J ends were trimmed by 6 bases and 11 bases, with 13 bases remaining between them. This CDR3 comprises 11 residues.

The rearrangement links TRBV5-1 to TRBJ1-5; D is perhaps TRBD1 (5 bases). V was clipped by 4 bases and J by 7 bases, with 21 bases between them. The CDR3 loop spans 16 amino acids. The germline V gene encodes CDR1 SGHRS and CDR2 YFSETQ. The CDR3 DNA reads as TGCGCCAGCAGCCCGGATGGGGGAGGGGCTCGCCAGCCCCAGCATTTT. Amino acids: CASSPDGGGARQPQHF. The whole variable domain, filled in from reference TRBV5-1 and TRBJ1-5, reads KAGVTQTPRYLIKTRGQQVTLSCSPISGHRSVSWYQQTPGQGLQFLFEYFSETQRNKGNFPGRFSGRQFSNSRSEMNVSTLELGDSALYLCASSPDGGGARQPQHFGDGTRLSIL.

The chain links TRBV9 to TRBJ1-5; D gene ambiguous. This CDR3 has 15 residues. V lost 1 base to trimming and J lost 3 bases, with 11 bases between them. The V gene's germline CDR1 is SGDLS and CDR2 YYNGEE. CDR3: CASSVSSEINQPQHF. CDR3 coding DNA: TGTGCCAGCAGCGTAAGTTCAGAAATCAATCAGCCCCAGCATTTT.

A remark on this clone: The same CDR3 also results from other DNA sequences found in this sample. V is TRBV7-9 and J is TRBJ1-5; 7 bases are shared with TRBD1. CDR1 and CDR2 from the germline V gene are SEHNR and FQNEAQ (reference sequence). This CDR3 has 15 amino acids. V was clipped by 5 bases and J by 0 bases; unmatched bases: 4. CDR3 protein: CASSPGTVSNQPQHF. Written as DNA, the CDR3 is TGTGCCAGCAGCCCAGGGACAGTTAGCAATCAGCCCCAGCATTTT.

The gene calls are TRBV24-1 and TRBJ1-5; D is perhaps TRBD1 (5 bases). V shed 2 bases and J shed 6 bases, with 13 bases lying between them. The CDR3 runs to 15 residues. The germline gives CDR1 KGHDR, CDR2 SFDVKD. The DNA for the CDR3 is TGTGCCACCAGTGATTCAGGGTTTAGAGGTCAGCCCCAGCATTTT. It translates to CATSDSGFRGQPQHF.

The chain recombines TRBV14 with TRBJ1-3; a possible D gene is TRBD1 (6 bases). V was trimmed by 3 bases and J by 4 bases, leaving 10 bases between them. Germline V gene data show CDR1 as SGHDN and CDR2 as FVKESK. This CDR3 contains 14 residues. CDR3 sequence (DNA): TGTGCCAGCAGCCACAGGGGTTTCGGAAACACCATATATTTT. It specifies CASSHRGFGNTIYF.

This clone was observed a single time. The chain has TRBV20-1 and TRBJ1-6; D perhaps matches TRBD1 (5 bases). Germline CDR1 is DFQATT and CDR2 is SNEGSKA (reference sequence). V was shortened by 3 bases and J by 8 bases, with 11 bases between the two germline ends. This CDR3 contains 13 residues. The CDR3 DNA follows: TGCAGTGCTAGTACTCAGGGTGATTCACCCCTCCACTTT. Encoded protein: CSASTQGDSPLHF.

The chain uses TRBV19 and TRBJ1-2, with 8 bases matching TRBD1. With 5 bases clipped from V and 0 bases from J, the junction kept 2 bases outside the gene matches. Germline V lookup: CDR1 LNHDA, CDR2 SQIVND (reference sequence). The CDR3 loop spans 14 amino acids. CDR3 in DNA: TGTGCCAGTAGTGAACAGGGGGCTAACTATGGCTACACCTTC. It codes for CASSEQGANYGYTF. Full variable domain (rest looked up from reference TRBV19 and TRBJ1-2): DGGITQSPKYLFRKEGQNVTLSCEQNLNHDAMYWYRQDPGQGLRLIYYSQIVNDFQKGDIAEGYSVSREKKESFPLTVTSAQKNPTAFYLCASSEQGANYGYTFGSGTRLTVV.

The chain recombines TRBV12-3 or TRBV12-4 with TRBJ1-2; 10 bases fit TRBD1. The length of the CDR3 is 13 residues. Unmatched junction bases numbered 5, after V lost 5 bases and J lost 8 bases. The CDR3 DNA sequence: TGTGCCAGCAGTAATGGACAGGGGGTCGGCTACACCTTC. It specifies CASSNGQGVGYTF.

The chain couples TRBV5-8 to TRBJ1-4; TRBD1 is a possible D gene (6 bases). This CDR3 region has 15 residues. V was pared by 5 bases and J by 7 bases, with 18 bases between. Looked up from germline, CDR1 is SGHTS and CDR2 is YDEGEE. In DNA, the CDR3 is TGTGCCAGCAGTCCGGGGCGGGGGCGCTTTGAAAAACTGTTTTTT. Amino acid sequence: CASSPGRGRFEKLFF.

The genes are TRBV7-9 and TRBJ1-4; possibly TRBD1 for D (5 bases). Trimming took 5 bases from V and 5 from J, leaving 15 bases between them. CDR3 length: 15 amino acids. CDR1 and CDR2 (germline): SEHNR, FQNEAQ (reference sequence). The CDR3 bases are TGTGCCAGCAGCCGAACGGGGGGAGGGAATGAAAAACTGTTTTTT. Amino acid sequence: CASSRTGGGNEKLFF.

For the CDR3, the DNA is TGTGCCAGCAGCCGATTGGCCCTGGGGGGGACCAAAGAGACCCAGTACTTC. It yields the protein CASSRLALGGTKETQYF. V and J are TRBV7-7 and TRBJ2-5; 7 bases fit TRBD2. This CDR3 comprises 17 residues. CDR1 is SSHAT, CDR2 FNYEAQ, per germline (reference sequence). Trimming removed 5 bases from V and 3 bases from J; junction bases left unmatched: 15.

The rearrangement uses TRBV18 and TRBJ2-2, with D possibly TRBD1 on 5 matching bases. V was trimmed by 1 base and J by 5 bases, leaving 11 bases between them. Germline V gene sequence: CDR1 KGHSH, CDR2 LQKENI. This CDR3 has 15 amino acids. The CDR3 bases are TGTGCCAGCTCACCACAGGGAACAGGAACCGGGGAGCTGTTTTTT. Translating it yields CASSPQGTGTGELFF.

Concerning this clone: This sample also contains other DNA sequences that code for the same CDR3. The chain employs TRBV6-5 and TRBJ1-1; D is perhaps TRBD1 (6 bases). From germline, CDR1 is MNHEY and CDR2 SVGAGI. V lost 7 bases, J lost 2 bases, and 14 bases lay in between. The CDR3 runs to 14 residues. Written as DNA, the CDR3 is TGTGCCAGCACTCGGACAGCATCTAACACTGAAGCTTTCTTT. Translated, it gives CASTRTASNTEAFF.

The CDR3 nucleotides read TGTGCCAGTAGGGACAGGGAAGCAACTGAAGCTTTCTTT. Protein sequence: CASRDREATEAFF. J is TRBJ1-1 and V is TRBV19, with 8 bases that match TRBD1. Losses at the gene ends were 6 bases for V and 5 bases for J; bases not matched to a gene: 5. This CDR3 has 13 residues. Germline V gene lookup returns CDR1 LNHDA and CDR2 SQIVND (reference sequence).

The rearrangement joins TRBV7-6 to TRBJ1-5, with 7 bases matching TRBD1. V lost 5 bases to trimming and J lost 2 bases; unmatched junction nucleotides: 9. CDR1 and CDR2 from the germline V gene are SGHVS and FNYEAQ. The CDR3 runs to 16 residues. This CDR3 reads CASSPATGYGNQPQHF. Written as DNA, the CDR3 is TGTGCCAGCAGCCCGGCGACAGGGTACGGCAATCAGCCCCAGCATTTT. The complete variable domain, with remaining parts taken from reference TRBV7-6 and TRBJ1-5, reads GAGVSQSPRYKVTKRGQDVALRCDPISGHVSLYWYRQALGQGPEFLTYFNYEAQQDKSGLPNDRFSAERPEGSISTLTIQRTEQRDSAMYRCASSPATGYGNQPQHFGDGTRLSIL.

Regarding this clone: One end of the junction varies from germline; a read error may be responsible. The CDR3 DNA reads TGTGCCAGCAGTTGGACTAGCGGGGGGGGACCGGTCTTC. Amino acid sequence: CASSWTSGGGPVF. The genes are TRBV2 and TRBJ2-1; 15 nucleotides align to TRBD2. The CDR3 totals 13 residues. Germline-derived CDR1 and CDR2 are SNHLY and FYNNEI.

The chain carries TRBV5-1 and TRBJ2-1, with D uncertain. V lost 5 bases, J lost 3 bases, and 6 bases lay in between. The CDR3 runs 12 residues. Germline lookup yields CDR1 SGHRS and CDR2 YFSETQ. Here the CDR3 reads CASSYNYNEQFF. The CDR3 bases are TGCGCCAGCAGTTACAACTACAATGAGCAGTTCTTC.

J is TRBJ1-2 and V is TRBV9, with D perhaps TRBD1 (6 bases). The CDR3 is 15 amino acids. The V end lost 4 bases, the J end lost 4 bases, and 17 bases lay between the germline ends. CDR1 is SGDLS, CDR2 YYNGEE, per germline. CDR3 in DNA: TGTGCCAGCAGCTTCACCCTGGGACAAGGCTATGGCTACACCTTC. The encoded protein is CASSFTLGQGYGYTF.